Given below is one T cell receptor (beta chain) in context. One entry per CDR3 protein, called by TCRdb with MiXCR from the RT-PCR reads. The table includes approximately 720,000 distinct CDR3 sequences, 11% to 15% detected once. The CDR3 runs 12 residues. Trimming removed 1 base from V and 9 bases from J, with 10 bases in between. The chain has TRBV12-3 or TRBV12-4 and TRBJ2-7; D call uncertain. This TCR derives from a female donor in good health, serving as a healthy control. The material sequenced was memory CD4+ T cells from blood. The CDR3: CASSLVRQVQYF. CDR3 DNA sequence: TGTGCCAGCAGTTTAGTACGGCAGGTGCAGTACTTC.